The text below deals with one T cell receptor (beta chain). Its specificity is unknown. Germline is not matched at one junction end, which may reflect a read error. Unique-molecular-identifier-tagged TCR beta cDNA libraries were used. When roughly 0.9 to 10 million T cells were used, they gave hundreds of thousands of cDNA molecules. TCRdb reprocessed the PCR reads with MiXCR, giving one entry per CDR3 protein. The table records 450,000 to 700,000 distinct CDR3 sequences, roughly two fifths of them present only once. The data were obtained in a study of post-analysis software for immune sequencing data. Study-wide context: Recorded subtypes: relapsing-remitting, secondary progressive, progressive-relapsing; some patients unannotated.

The study, taken as a whole, reports: Controls showed lower frequencies than patients for five TRBV segments, and TRBV5-6, TRBV5-1 and TRBV20-1 were among these.

This CDR3 has 14 amino acids. The V and J genes are TRBV12-3 or TRBV12-4 and TRBJ1-5; TRBD1 matches 8 bases. This clonotype was obtained from a girl under 18 with multiple sclerosis. Sequenced input: blood. The CDR3 here is CAGSTTTGVMTQHF. CDR3 coding DNA: TGTGCCGGCAGCACCACGACAGGGGTAATGACCCAGCATTTT.